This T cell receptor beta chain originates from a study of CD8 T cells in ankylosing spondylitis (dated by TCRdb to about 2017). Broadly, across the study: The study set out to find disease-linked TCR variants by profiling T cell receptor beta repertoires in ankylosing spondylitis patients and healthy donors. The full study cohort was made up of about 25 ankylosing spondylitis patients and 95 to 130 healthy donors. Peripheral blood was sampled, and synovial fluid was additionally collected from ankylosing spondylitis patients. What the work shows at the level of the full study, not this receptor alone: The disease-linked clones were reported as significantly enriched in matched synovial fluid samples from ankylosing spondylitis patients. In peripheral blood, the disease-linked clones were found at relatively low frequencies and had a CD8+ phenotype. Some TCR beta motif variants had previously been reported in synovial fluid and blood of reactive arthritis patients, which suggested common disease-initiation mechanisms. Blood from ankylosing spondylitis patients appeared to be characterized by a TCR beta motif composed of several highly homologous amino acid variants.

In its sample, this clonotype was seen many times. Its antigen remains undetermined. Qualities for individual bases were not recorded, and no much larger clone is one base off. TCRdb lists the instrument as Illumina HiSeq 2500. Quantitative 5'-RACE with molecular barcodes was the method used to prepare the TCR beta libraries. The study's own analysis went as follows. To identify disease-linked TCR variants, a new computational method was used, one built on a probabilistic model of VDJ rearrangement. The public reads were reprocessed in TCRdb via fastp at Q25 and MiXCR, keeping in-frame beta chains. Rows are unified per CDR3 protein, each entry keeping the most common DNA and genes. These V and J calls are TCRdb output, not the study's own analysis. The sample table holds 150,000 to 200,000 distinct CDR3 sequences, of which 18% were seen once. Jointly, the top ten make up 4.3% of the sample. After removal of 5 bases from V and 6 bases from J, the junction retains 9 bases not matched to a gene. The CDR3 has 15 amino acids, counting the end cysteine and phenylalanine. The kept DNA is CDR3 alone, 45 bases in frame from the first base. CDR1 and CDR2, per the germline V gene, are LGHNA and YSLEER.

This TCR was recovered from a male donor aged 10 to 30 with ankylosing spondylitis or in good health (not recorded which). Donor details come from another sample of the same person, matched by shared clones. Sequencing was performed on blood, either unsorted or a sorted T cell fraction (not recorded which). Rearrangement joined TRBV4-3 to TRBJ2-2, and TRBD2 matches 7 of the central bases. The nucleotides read TGCGCCAGCAGCAGACAAAGGGGAGGGTCCGGGGAGCTGTTTTTT. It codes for CASSRQRGGSGELFF.